Included here is one TCR beta chain sequence, with context. The antigen remains unidentified. This entry belongs to a study of cytomegalovirus exposure and HLA in healthy donors. Regarding the study as a whole: The authors listed about 170 TCR beta chains as cytomegalovirus-associated. An analysis done earlier found most TCR beta V segments productive about 87% or about 30% of the time. Researchers reportedly found TCR beta sequences accurately predicted most subjects' HLA-A and HLA-B alleles.

CDR3 length: 14 residues. CDR1 and CDR2 (germline): SNHLY, FYNNEI. V was pared by 7 bases and J by 2 bases, with 4 bases of the junction left unmatched. The PCR was carried out with 60 Vbeta primers and 13 Jbeta primers. Some clones are missing from TCRdb's copy, which holds only in-frame ones; the method was immunoSEQ multiplex PCR. The sample consists of some 200,000 clones, around four fifths of them appearing once. This clonotype originated in a woman aged 18-29 years in good health and CMV-seronegative. Source material: PBMCs. V usage is TRBV2 and J usage is TRBJ2-3; 9 bases match TRBD2. The CDR3 protein is CASKTSGFTDTQYF. The CDR3 DNA follows: TGTGCCAGCAAAACTAGCGGGTTCACAGATACGCAGTATTTT.